Reported below is one TCR beta chain. The CDR3 runs to 15 residues. The ends were cut back, 0 bases at V and 8 bases at J, with 16 bases in the middle. From germline, CDR1 is LGHNA and CDR2 YSLEER. Produced via immunoSEQ multiplex PCR; TCRdb's table is partial and in-frame only. The sample has about 180,000 clones; over 90% are singletons. The data were taken from a study of blood T cell repertoires in COVID-19. The wider study: Acute and convalescent COVID-19 specimens originated in the United States, Italy and Spain. From T cells, B-cell-depleted T cells, or PBMCs came the material, which was cDNA or gDNA.

The chain uses TRBV4-3 and TRBJ1-2, with D tentatively TRBD1 (6 bases). The sequence was obtained from a man between 45 and 60 years old with acute or convalescent COVID-19. Sequenced material: peripheral blood. Written as DNA, the CDR3 is TGCGCCAGCAGCCAAGATGGTGGGGGGGCAATAGGCTACACCTTC. Translating gives CASSQDGGGAIGYTF.